This T cell receptor (beta chain) originates from a study of lymphopenia after photon versus proton radiotherapy. The study's findings and limits: A bigger post-nadir fall in TCR diversity correlated inversely with survival time in deceased patients. Survival link was tested only in deceased patients; proton benefit remains a possibility. After the lymphocyte nadir, photon-treated repertoires showed oligoclonal expansion, especially of CD8+ Temra cells.

V lost 7 bases and J lost 3, with 24 bases in between. The CDR3 sequence is 17 residues long. Germline V CDR1 and CDR2: LNHDA, SQIVND (reference sequence). As to this clone: The antigen is unknown.

TCRdb's copy holds only in-frame clones and misses some; the assay was immunoSEQ multiplex PCR. The table has roughly 29,000 clones, roughly 90% seen once. This sequence was found in a woman aged 55-70 years with cholangiocarcinoma. Some clones in this sample may be carry-over from other donors' samples. This material consisted of peripheral blood, taken from a patient treated with proton-based radiotherapy. This rearrangement joins TRBV19 to TRBJ1-2; D is perhaps TRBD1 (6 bases). The CDR3 bases are TGTGCCAGTACCGACTCGCCGGGGGGGGCGCATTACTATGGCTACACCTTC. It is translated as CASTDSPGGAHYYGYTF. The full variable domain, in which reference TRBV19 and TRBJ1-2 provide the parts outside the CDR3, is DGGITQSPKYLFRKEGQNVTLSCEQNLNHDAMYWYRQDPGQGLRLIYYSQIVNDFQKGDIAEGYSVSREKKESFPLTVTSAQKNPTAFYLCASTDSPGGAHYYGYTFGSGTRLTVV.